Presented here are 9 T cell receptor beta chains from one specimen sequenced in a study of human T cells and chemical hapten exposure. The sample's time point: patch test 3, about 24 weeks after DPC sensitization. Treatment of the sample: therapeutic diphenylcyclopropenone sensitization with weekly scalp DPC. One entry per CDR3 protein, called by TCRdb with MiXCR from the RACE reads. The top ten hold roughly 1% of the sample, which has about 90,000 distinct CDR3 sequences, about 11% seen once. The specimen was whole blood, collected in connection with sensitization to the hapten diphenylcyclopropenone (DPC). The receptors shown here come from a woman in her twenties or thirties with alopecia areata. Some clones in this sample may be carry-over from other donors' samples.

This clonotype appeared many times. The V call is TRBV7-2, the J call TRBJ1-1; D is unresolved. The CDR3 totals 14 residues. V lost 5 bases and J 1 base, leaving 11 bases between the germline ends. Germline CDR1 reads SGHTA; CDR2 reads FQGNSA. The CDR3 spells CASSPTKANTEAFF. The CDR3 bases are TGTGCCAGCAGCCCAACTAAGGCGAACACTGAAGCTTTCTTT.

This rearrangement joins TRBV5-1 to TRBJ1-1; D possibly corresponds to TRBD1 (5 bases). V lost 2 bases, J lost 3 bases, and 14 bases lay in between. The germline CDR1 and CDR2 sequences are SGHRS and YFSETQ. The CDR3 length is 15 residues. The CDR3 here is CASSLGSGAYTEAFF. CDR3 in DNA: TGCGCCAGCAGCTTAGGTTCCGGGGCGTACACTGAAGCTTTCTTT.

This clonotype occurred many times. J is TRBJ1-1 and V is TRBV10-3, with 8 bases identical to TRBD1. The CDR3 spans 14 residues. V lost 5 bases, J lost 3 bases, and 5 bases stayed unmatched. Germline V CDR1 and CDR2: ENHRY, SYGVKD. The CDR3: CAISTQGEDTEAFF. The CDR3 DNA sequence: TGTGCCATCAGTACACAGGGGGAGGACACTGAAGCTTTCTTT.

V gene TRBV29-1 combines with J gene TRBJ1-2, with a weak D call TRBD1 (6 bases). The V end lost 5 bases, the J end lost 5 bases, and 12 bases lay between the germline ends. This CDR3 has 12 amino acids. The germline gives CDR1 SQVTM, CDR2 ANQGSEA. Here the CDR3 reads CSVLQGFYGYTF. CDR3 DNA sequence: TGCAGCGTTTTACAGGGTTTTTATGGCTACACCTTC.

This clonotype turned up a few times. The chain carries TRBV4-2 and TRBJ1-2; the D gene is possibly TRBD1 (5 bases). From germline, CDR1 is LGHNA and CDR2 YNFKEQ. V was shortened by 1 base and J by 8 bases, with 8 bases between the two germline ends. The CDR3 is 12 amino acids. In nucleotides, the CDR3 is TGTGCCAGCAGCCAAGTCCAGGGCGGCTACACCTTC. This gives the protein CASSQVQGGYTF.

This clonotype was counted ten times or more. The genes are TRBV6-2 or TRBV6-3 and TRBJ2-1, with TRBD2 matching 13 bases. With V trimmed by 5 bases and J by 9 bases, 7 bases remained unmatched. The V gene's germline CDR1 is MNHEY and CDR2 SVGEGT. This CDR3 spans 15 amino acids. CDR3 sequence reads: CASSNQLAGGSEQFF. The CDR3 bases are TGTGCCAGCAGTAACCAACTAGCGGGGGGGAGTGAGCAGTTCTTC.

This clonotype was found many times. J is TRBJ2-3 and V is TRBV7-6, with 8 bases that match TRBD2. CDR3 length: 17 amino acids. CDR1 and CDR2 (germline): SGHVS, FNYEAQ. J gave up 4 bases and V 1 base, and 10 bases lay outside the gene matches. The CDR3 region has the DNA TGTGCCAGCAGCTTAGGTACAGCGGGAGAACGGCCAGATACGCAGTATTTT. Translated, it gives CASSLGTAGERPDTQYF.

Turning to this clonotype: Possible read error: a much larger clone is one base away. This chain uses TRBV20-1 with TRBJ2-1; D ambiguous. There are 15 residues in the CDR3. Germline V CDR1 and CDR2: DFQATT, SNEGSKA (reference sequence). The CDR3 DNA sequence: TGCAGTGCTAGAGATACCCCTGAGGCCTACAATGAGCGGTTCTTC. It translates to CSARDTPEAYNERFF.

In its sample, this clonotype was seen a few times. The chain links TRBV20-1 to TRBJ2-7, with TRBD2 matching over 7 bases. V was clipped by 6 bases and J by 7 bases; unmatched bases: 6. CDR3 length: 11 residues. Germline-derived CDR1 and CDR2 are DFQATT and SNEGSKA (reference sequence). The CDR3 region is CSATGGREQYF. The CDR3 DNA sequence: TGCAGTGCGACGGGGGGAAGGGAGCAGTACTTC.